This record looks at one T cell receptor (beta chain) sequence and its context. The entry originates in a study of T cell responses to AZD1222 COVID-19 vaccine. Here immunoSEQ multiplex PCR was the method, and the copy in TCRdb shows in-frame clones only, minus some. Here the sample spans some 150,000 clones, under 95% being singletons. In germline, CDR1 is SNHLY, CDR2 FYNNEI. V shed 7 bases, J shed 0 bases, and the junction held 11 bases outside the gene matches. This CDR3 has 16 amino acids. The chain employs TRBV2 and TRBJ2-7, with TRBD1 matching 8 bases. The TCR comes from an adult in good health. Sequencing was performed on peripheral blood, taken on day 0 of MenACWY control vaccination. CDR3 nucleotides: TGTGCCAGCACCCTAGGGGGACAGGTGACCTCCTACGAGCAGTACTTC. Translating it yields CASTLGGQVTSYEQYF.